This T cell receptor beta chain comes out of a study of cytomegalovirus exposure and HLA in healthy donors. Study findings and constraints: On later analysis, the bulk of CMV-associated TCR beta chains appeared to be HLA-restricted. Over 150 TCR beta chains were listed as cytomegalovirus-associated. The dataset shows that most TCR sequences were rare, while some public TCRs occurred in many donors.

This CDR3 has 16 residues. V was clipped by 4 bases and J by 3 bases, with 18 bases between them. The germline V gene has CDR1 MNHNS and CDR2 SASEGT. This clone was seen a few times. Antigen: not known. This PCR relied on a set of 60 Vbeta primers and 13 Jbeta primers. Only in-frame clones appear in the TCRdb table, and some are missing; sequencing was by immunoSEQ multiplex PCR. Here the sample spans approximately 140,000 clones, 79% being singletons. The TCR comes from a middle-aged woman in good health and CMV-seropositive. The chain has TRBV6-1 and TRBJ1-2; D call uncertain. Input material: PBMCs. In nucleotides, the CDR3 is TGTGCCAGCAGTGTGCCGATCACACCGCAAGACTATGGCTACACCTTC. Amino acid sequence: CASSVPITPQDYGYTF.